The rows below give T cell receptor beta chains drawn from one sample of a study of T cells of healthy individuals. TCRdb re-called the 5' RACE reads with MiXCR, one entry per CDR3 protein. The table lists tens of thousands of distinct CDR3 sequences, roughly 17% of them singletons. The source of these receptors is a human donor in good health. The CDR3 runs from the conserved cysteine through the conserved F or W. The D gene is left open where the match is weak. Only part of the rows carry a size: once, few, many, or a class if the clone is expanded.

many TRBJ1-2 - TRBV20-1 CSVGPYTF TGCAGTGTGGGTCCCTACACCTTC
- TRBJ1-1 - TRBV20-1 CSAKGGRTPIALSSEAFF TGCAGTGCTAAGGGGGGTAGGACCCCCATCGCCCTTTCCAGTGAAGCTTTCTTT
many TRBJ2-3 TRBD2 TRBV7-6 CASSLVAGEGGVDTQYF TGTGCCAGCAGCTTAGTAGCGGGAGAAGGGGGCGTAGATACGCAGTATTTT
few TRBJ2-3 TRBD2 TRBV9 CASSPRGGLAGVEAQYF TGTGCCAGCAGCCCCAGAGGGGGACTAGCGGGAGTAGAGGCGCAGTATTTT
- TRBJ2-2 - TRBV7-2 CASSPRSLGFTGELFF TGTGCCAGCAGCCCCCGCTCCCTGGGGTTTACCGGGGAGCTGTTTTTT
many TRBJ1-1 - TRBV6-5 CASRQGMAEAFF TGTGCCAGCAGGCAGGGGATGGCTGAAGCTTTCTTT
many TRBJ2-3 TRBD2 TRBV20-1 CSAIEREAAGTQYF TGCAGTGCTATTGAACGGGAGGCAGCCGGTACGCAGTATTTT
- TRBJ2-2 - TRBV5-1 CASSSGQNTGELFF TGCGCCAGCAGCTCGGGACAGAACACCGGGGAGCTGTTTTTT
few TRBJ1-2 - TRBV12-3/TRBV12-4 CASSFSGYGYTF TGTGCCAGCAGTTTTAGCGGGTATGGCTACACCTTC
many TRBJ2-1 TRBD2 TRBV7-6 CASSPRTSAYNEQFF TGTGCCAGCAGCCCGAGGACTAGCGCCTACAATGAGCAGTTCTTC
few TRBJ1-5 - TRBV5-1 CASSLKGPGNQPQHF TGCGCCAGCAGCTTGAAGGGCCCGGGCAATCAGCCCCAGCATTTT
few TRBJ2-7 - TRBV7-3 CASSQWRGPSYEQYF TGTGCCAGCAGCCAATGGCGGGGACCCTCCTACGAGCAGTACTTC
- TRBJ2-1 TRBD2 TRBV6-1 CASSELGGMGLAGEVEQFF TGTGCCAGCAGTGAACTGGGGGGCATGGGACTAGCGGGAGAAGTTGAGCAGTTCTTC
many TRBJ1-2 TRBD1 TRBV27 CASSSAGTGMGYGYTF TGTGCCAGCAGTTCCGCCGGGACAGGGATGGGCTATGGCTACACCTTC
many TRBJ2-7 - TRBV12-3/TRBV12-4 CASSLDVGRSYEQYF TGTGCCAGCAGTTTAGACGTGGGTAGGTCATACGAGCAGTACTTC
- TRBJ2-7 - TRBV5-1 CASSVRGGLTYEQYF TGCGCCAGCAGCGTGAGGGGGGGACTAACCTACGAGCAGTACTTC
many TRBJ2-1 - TRBV9 CASSVDRGNEQFF TGTGCCAGCAGCGTAGATAGAGGCAATGAGCAGTTCTTC
many TRBJ2-3 TRBD2 TRBV6-4 CASSLSSGGVPDTQYF TGTGCCAGCAGTCTCTCTAGTGGGGGGGTACCAGATACGCAGTATTTT
few TRBJ2-7 TRBD1 TRBV9 CASSEGDSFLVQYF TGTGCCAGCAGCGAGGGGGACAGTTTTCTTGTTCAGTACTTC
few TRBJ1-4 - TRBV7-2 CACARQGSEKLFF TGTGCCTGCGCCCGGCAGGGGAGTGAAAAACTGTTTTTT
many TRBJ1-2 - TRBV7-2 CASSSGGGGYTF TGTGCCAGCAGCTCAGGAGGTGGTGGCTACACCTTC
few TRBJ2-3 - TRBV4-1 CASSQDQDTQYF TGCGCCAGCAGCCAAGATCAAGATACGCAGTATTTT
few TRBJ2-2 - TRBV11-2 CASSFPTTGQNRNTGELFF TGTGCCAGCAGCTTTCCAACTACGGGGCAGAATAGGAACACCGGGGAGCTGTTTTTT
- TRBJ2-7 TRBD2 TRBV7-6 CASSPGTSGPSYEQYF TGTGCCAGCAGCCCCGGGACTAGCGGCCCCTCCTACGAGCAGTACTTC
few TRBJ2-1 TRBD2 TRBV30 CAWVSGTSANNEQFF TGTGCCTGGGTTTCGGGGACTAGCGCCAACAATGAGCAGTTCTTC
- TRBJ1-4 TRBD1 TRBV5-1 CASSRTGDQEKLFF TGCGCCAGCAGCCGAACAGGGGATCAGGAAAAACTGTTTTTT
- TRBJ2-5 - TRBV7-3 CASSLGARGTQYF TGTGCCAGCAGCTTGGGGGCCAGGGGGACCCAGTACTTC
- TRBJ2-1 - TRBV21-1 CASSKVPAGGNGEQFF TGTGCCAGCAGCAAAGTCCCAGCGGGAGGAAATGGTGAGCAGTTCTTC
- TRBJ2-2 - TRBV7-8 CASSPPGNPNTGELFF TGTGCCAGCAGCCCCCCCGGGAACCCGAACACCGGGGAGCTGTTTTTT
many TRBJ2-5 TRBD2 TRBV27 CASSFTLAGEETQYF TGTGCCAGCAGTTTCACCCTAGCGGGGGAAGAGACCCAGTACTTC
many TRBJ2-7 TRBD2 TRBV20-1 CSAQKAGAPYEQYF TGCAGTGCCCAAAAAGCGGGAGCTCCCTACGAGCAGTACTTC
few TRBJ2-7 - TRBV7-2 CASRSVRDSHYEQYF TGTGCCAGCAGGTCCGTCCGGGACTCTCACTACGAGCAGTACTTC
few TRBJ2-5 - TRBV3-1 CASSQSHQETQYF TGTGCCAGCAGCCAAAGTCACCAAGAGACCCAGTACTTC
many TRBJ2-1 TRBD2 TRBV20-1 CSARETSGGSNEQFF TGCAGTGCTAGAGAAACTAGCGGGGGGTCCAATGAGCAGTTCTTC
many TRBJ1-6 - TRBV4-3 CASSQEYVGNSPLHF TGCGCCAGCAGCCAAGAGTACGTAGGCAATTCACCCCTCCACTTT
few TRBJ2-1 TRBD2 TRBV12-3/TRBV12-4 CASRPSGGTPGFF TGTGCCAGCAGGCCCAGCGGGGGGACTCCCGGGTTCTTC
- TRBJ2-5 - TRBV7-2 CASSLNPVQGRRETQYF TGTGCCAGCAGCTTAAACCCCGTACAGGGTCGGAGGGAGACCCAGTACTTC
- TRBJ2-7 - TRBV20-1 CSARERVRYEQYF TGCAGTGCCAGAGAGCGGGTACGATACGAGCAGTACTTC
few TRBJ2-7 TRBD1 TRBV5-1 CASSLGTGITYEQYF TGCGCCAGCAGCTTGGGGACAGGAATAACCTACGAGCAGTACTTC